These 21 T cell receptor beta chains were sequenced from one sample in a study of PD-L1 blockade in urothelial cancer. The time point is: peripheral blood 6 weeks after treatment start. The repertoire was sequenced with immunoSEQ multiplex PCR; TCRdb's copy has only in-frame clones and lacks some. The data contain 100,000 to 150,000 clones, roughly 83% of them seen just once; the ten biggest clones take up roughly 2.4%. Sequenced here: PBMCs, sampled around atezolizumab (anti-PD-L1) treatment. Receptors were obtained from a man in his fifties with urothelial cancer.

The chain combines TRBV11-2 with TRBJ1-2; D not certain. The length of the CDR3 is 17 residues. With 4 bases removed from V and 4 bases from J, the gap between germline ends came to 22 bases. Germline CDR1 reads SGHAT; CDR2 reads FQNNGV. CDR3 residues: CASSSSPAAPYGYGYTF. The CDR3 bases are TGTGCCAGCAGCTCTAGCCCGGCAGCCCCTTATGGCTATGGCTACACCTTC.

V usage is TRBV6-1 and J usage is TRBJ2-2; D ambiguous. The CDR3 has 15 residues. Germline loops: CDR1 MNHNS, CDR2 SASEGT. Trimming shortened V by 2 bases and J by 2 bases, and 9 bases separated the two germline ends. The CDR3 is CASSELSLNTGELFF. DNA of the CDR3: TGTGCCAGCAGTGAATTATCTCTAAACACCGGGGAGCTGTTTTTT.

This clone was seen more than once but under ten times. J is TRBJ2-7 and V is TRBV6-5; tentatively, D is TRBD1 (6 bases). Germline CDR1 reads MNHEY; CDR2 reads SVGAGI. V lost 2 bases, J lost 3 bases, and 11 bases lay in between. The CDR3 spans 14 residues. The CDR3 DNA reads as TGTGCCAGCAGTTACGCCAGGGGCCTCTACGAGCAGTACTTC. Protein product: CASSYARGLYEQYF.

This chain links TRBV15 with TRBJ1-1, with a possible D match to TRBD1 (5 bases). The CDR3 covers 13 residues. V was shortened by 6 bases and J by 0 bases, with 8 bases between the two germline ends. Per the germline V gene, CDR1 is LNHNV and CDR2 is YYDKDF (reference sequence). This chain's CDR3 is CATREGLNTEAFF. The CDR3 coding sequence is TGTGCCACCAGGGAGGGGTTGAACACTGAAGCTTTCTTT.

V usage is TRBV6-5 and J usage is TRBJ1-4; TRBD1 matches 8 bases. V shed 7 bases and J 8 bases; nucleotides not matched to a gene: 9. From germline, CDR1 is MNHEY and CDR2 SVGAGI. CDR3 length: 14 amino acids. The CDR3 nucleotides read TGTGCCAGCAAAACAGGGGGGCATTACGAAAAACTGTTTTTT. This codes for CASKTGGHYEKLFF.

This rearrangement joins TRBV4-1 to TRBJ1-2; D unclear. V was clipped by 4 bases and J by 6 bases, with 24 bases between them. This CDR3 is 17 amino acids long. Germline V CDR1 and CDR2: MGHRA, YSYEKL. CDR3 DNA: TGCGCCAGCAGCCCGTTGTTCAGGTTTCAGCGGGAGGATGGCTACACCTTC. Translation gives CASSPLFRFQREDGYTF.

The genes are TRBV18 and TRBJ2-2; 7 nucleotides align to TRBD2. The germline V gene has CDR1 KGHSH and CDR2 LQKENI. The trim removed 3 bases at V and 5 bases at J, leaving 3 bases unmatched. The CDR3 consists of 14 residues. The CDR3 bases are TGTGCCAGCTCACCGGGAGGGCAGACCGGGGAGCTGTTTTTT. Its translation is CASSPGGQTGELFF.

This chain uses TRBV2 with TRBJ1-1, with TRBD1 identical over 7 bases. Trimming cost V 10 bases and J 0 bases; bases outside gene matches: 2. The germline CDR1 and CDR2 sequences are SNHLY and FYNNEI. CDR3 length equals 12 residues. The CDR3 region is CAKDRLNTEAFF. CDR3 DNA sequence: TGTGCCAAGGACAGGCTGAACACTGAAGCTTTCTTT.

This CDR3 is CASMEGHRPEETQYF. The DNA for the CDR3 is TGCGCCAGCATGGAGGGGCACCGTCCTGAGGAGACCCAGTACTTC. This chain uses TRBV10-2 with TRBJ2-5; tentative D call: TRBD2 (6 bases). The CDR3 length is 15 residues. The germline CDR1 and CDR2 sequences are WSHSY and SAAADI. Trimming left V 7 bases short and J 5 bases short, with 20 bases between.

V and J are TRBV5-1 and TRBJ2-1; no clear D. The length of the CDR3 is 15 residues. Germline V lookup: CDR1 SGHRS, CDR2 YFSETQ. Trimming pared 2 bases from V and 1 base from J, leaving 10 bases between. CDR3 DNA sequence: TGCGCCAGCAGCTTTTCGACTGAATCCTACAATGAGCAGTTCTTC. This translates into CASSFSTESYNEQFF.

The gene calls are TRBV19 and TRBJ1-4, with no clear D. Germline CDR1 and CDR2: LNHDA and SQIVND (reference sequence). This CDR3 has 13 amino acids. The V end was cut by 4 bases, the J end by 5 bases, with 8 bases between. The CDR3 DNA reads TGTGCCAGTAGTAGACAAGTAAATGAAAAACTGTTTTTT. This translates into CASSRQVNEKLFF.

The V gene is TRBV14, the J gene TRBJ2-3; the D is unclear. This CDR3 region has 16 residues. Looked up from germline, CDR1 is SGHDN and CDR2 is FVKESK. V dropped 1 base and J dropped 2 bases, with 13 bases sitting between them. As DNA, the CDR3 is TGTGCCAGCAGCCAAGTTGCCGGGTTTTTCACAGATACGCAGTATTTT. Its protein is CASSQVAGFFTDTQYF. The entire variable domain, with the rest obtained from reference TRBV14 and TRBJ2-3, is as follows: EAGVTQFPSHSVIEKGQTVTLRCDPISGHDNLYWYRRVMGKEIKFLLHFVKESKQDESGMPNNRFLAERTGGTYSTLKVQPAELEDSGVYFCASSQVAGFFTDTQYFGPGTRLTVL.

The CDR3 sequence is CASSEGLYIQYF. CDR3 sequence (DNA): TGTGCCAGCAGTGAGGGCCTATACATTCAGTACTTC. The chain uses TRBV6-1 and TRBJ2-4; D ambiguous. Germline values: CDR1 MNHNS, CDR2 SASEGT. The CDR3 extends over 12 amino acids. V dropped 3 bases and J dropped 8 bases, with 8 bases sitting between them.

This sequence joins TRBV19 and TRBJ2-1, with 8 positions matching TRBD2. The CDR3 consists of 18 residues. The germline gives CDR1 LNHDA, CDR2 SQIVND (reference sequence). The V gene end was trimmed by 6 bases and the J gene end by 3 bases; junction bases not matched to a gene: 16. CDR3 sequence reads: CASSPPPFKRGFYNEQFF. CDR3 DNA sequence: TGTGCCAGTAGCCCGCCGCCCTTCAAGCGGGGGTTCTACAATGAGCAGTTCTTC.

This chain joins TRBV7-9 and TRBJ2-7; TRBD2 matches at 13 bases. This CDR3 comprises 15 residues. V trimming: 1 base; J trimming: 5 bases; junction bases outside the gene matches: 2. Germline CDR1 SEHNR, CDR2 FQNEAQ (reference sequence). CDR3 loop: CASSLGGTSGNEQYF. The CDR3 DNA sequence: TGTGCCAGCAGCTTAGGGGGGACTAGCGGGAACGAGCAGTACTTC.

This chain uses TRBV5-6 with TRBJ2-1, with D maybe TRBD1 (6 bases). Between the trimmed V and J ends, which lost 2 bases and 3 bases, there was a span of 12 bases. CDR3 length equals 15 residues. Germline CDR1 reads SGHDT; CDR2 reads YYEEEE. CDR3 DNA: TGTGCCAGCAGCTTCAGCACAGGGTTCTACAATGAGCAGTTCTTC. This codes for CASSFSTGFYNEQFF.

The genes are TRBV7-2 and TRBJ2-1; 11 nucleotides match TRBD2. With V trimmed by 7 bases and J by 9 bases, 8 bases remained unmatched. The CDR3 runs to 14 residues. Germline CDR1 SGHTA, CDR2 FQGNSA. Here the CDR3 DNA reads TGTGCCAGCAAACTAGCGGGAGTGGAGAGTGAGCAGTTCTTC. Protein product: CASKLAGVESEQFF.

J is TRBJ2-3 and V is TRBV9; D might be TRBD2 (6 bases). CDR3 length: 15 residues. Trimming left V 4 bases short and J 2 bases short, with 14 bases between. Looked up from germline, CDR1 is SGDLS and CDR2 is YYNGEE. In DNA, the CDR3 is TGTGCCAGCAGCCCTAATCTAGCGAACACAGATACGCAGTATTTT. Its translation is CASSPNLANTDTQYF.

The rearrangement uses TRBV19 and TRBJ2-1, with TRBD2 identical over 7 bases. The V gene's germline CDR1 is LNHDA and CDR2 SQIVND (reference sequence). This CDR3 contains 16 residues. The junction had 14 bases not matched to a gene; V was cut back by 5 bases and J by 7 bases. CDR3 sequence reads: CASSRQGAGESNEQFF. The CDR3 DNA follows: TGTGCCAGTAGTCGCCAGGGCGCGGGAGAAAGTAATGAGCAGTTCTTC.

This clone has more than one count but fewer than ten. The chain uses TRBV2 and TRBJ2-7; TRBD1 matches 8 bases. V trimming: 6 bases; J trimming: 1 base; junction bases outside the gene matches: 2. Germline CDR1 reads SNHLY; CDR2 reads FYNNEI. This CDR3 has 13 residues. The CDR3 sequence: CASSRTGSYEQYF. The CDR3 DNA reads as TGTGCCAGCAGCCGGACAGGGTCCTACGAGCAGTACTTC.

The J gene is TRBJ2-7, the V gene TRBV6-1; weak D call: TRBD2 (6 bases). CDR3 length: 16 amino acids. Germline CDR1 reads MNHNS; CDR2 reads SASEGT. Trimming took off 4 bases at V and 2 bases at J, with 18 bases between the two ends. The CDR3 spells CASSAQRGLDPYEQYF. Here the CDR3 DNA reads TGTGCCAGCAGTGCGCAGAGGGGACTGGACCCCTACGAGCAGTACTTC.